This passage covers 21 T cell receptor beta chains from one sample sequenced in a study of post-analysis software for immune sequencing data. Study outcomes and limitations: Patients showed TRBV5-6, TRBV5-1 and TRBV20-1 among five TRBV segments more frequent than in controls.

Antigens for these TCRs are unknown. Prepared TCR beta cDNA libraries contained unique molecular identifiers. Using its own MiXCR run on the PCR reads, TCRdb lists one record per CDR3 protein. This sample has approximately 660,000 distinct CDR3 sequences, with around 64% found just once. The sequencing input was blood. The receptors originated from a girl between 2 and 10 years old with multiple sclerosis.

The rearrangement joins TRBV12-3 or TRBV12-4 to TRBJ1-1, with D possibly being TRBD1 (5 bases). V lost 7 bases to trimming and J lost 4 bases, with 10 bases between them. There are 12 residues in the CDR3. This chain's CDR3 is CASTGVGTEAFF. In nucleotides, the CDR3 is TGTGCCAGCACGGGGGTGGGCACTGAAGCTTTCTTT.

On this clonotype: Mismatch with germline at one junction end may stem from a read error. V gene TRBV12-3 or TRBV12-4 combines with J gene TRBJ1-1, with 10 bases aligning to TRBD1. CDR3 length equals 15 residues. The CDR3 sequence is CASSLYGTGATEVFF. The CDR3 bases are TGTGCCAGCAGTTTATACGGGACAGGGGCCACTGAAGTTTTCTTT.

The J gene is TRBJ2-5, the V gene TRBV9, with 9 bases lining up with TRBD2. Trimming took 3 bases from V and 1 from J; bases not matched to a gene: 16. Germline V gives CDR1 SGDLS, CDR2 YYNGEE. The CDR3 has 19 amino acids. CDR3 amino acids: CASSARAKTSGGGQETQYF. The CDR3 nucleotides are TGTGCCAGCAGCGCACGTGCAAAGACTAGCGGAGGGGGCCAAGAGACCCAGTACTTC. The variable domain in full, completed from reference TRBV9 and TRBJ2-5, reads DSGVTQTPKHLITATGQRVTLRCSPRSGDLSVYWYQQSLDQGLQFLIQYYNGEERAKGNILERFSAQQFPDLHSELNLSSLELGDSALYFCASSARAKTSGGGQETQYFGPGTRLLVL.

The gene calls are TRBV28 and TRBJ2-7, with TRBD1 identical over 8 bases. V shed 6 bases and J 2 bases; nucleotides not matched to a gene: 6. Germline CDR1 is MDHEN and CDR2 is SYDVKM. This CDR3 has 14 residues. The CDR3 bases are TGTGCCAGCAGCGGGGGACAGGCGCCCTACGAGCAGTACTTC. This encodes CASSGGQAPYEQYF. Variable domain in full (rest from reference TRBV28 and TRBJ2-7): DVKVTQSSRYLVKRTGEKVFLECVQDMDHENMFWYRQDPGLGLRLIYFSYDVKMKEKGDIPEGYSVSREKKERFSLILESASTNQTSMYLCASSGGQAPYEQYFGPGTRLTVT.

The DNA of the CDR3 is TGTGCCAGCAGAGACCCCGGGACTAGCGAGGAGCAGTTCTTC. Protein product: CASRDPGTSEEQFF. The chain carries TRBV6-2 or TRBV6-3 and TRBJ2-1; 10 bases align to TRBD2. The CDR3 loop spans 14 amino acids. Germline assignment: CDR1 MNHEY and CDR2 SVGEGT. J gave up 10 bases and V 6 bases, and 9 bases lay outside the gene matches.

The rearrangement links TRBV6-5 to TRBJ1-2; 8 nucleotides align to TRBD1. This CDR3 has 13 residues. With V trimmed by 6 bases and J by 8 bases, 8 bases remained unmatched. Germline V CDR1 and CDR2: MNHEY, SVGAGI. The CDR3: CASSRTGTSGYTF. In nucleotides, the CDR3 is TGTGCCAGCAGCAGGACAGGGACGAGCGGCTACACCTTC.

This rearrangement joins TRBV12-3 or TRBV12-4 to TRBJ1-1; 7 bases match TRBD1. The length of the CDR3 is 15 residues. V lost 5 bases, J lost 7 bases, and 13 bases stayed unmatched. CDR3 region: CASSPSGGSIGEAFF. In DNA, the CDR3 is TGTGCCAGCAGTCCCTCAGGGGGTTCGATCGGTGAAGCTTTCTTT.

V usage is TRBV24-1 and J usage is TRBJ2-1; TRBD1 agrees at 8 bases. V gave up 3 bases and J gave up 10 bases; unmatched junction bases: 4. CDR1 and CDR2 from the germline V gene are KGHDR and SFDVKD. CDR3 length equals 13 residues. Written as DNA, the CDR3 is TGTGCCACCAGTGATGGACAGGGCTTCGAGCAGTTCTTC. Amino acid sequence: CATSDGQGFEQFF.

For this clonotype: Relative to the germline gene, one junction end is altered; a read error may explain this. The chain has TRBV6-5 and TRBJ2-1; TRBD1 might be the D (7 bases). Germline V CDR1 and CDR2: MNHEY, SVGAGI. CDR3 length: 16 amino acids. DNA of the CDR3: TGTGCCAGTAGTTACTATCTCAGGGGGGCGTTCGGTGAGCAGTTCTTC. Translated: CASSYYLRGAFGEQFF.

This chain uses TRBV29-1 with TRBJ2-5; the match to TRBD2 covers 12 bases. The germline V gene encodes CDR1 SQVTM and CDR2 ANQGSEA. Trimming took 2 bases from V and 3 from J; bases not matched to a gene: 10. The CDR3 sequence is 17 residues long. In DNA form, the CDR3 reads TGCAGCGTTGAATGGAGGCTAGCGGGGGGGCCTGAAGAGACCCAGTACTTC. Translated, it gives CSVEWRLAGGPEETQYF.

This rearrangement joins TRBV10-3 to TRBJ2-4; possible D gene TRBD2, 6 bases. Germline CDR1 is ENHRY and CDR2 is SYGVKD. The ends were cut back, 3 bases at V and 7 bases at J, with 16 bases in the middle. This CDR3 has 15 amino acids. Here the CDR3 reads CAISDAGTGGNIQYF. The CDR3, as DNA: TGTGCCATCAGTGATGCCGGGACTGGTGGTAACATTCAGTACTTC.

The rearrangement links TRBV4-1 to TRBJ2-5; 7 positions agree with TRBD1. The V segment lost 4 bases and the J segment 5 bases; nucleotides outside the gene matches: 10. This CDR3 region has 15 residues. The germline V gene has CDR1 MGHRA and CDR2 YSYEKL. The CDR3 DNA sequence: TGCGCCAGCAGCCTTACCGGGACAGTGGGGGAGACCCAGTACTTC. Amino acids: CASSLTGTVGETQYF.

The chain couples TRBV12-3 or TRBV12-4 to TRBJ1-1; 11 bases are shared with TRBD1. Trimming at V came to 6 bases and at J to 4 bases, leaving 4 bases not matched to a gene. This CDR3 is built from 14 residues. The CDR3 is CASSRDRGFTEAFF. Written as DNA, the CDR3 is TGTGCCAGCAGCCGGGACAGGGGGTTCACTGAAGCTTTCTTT.

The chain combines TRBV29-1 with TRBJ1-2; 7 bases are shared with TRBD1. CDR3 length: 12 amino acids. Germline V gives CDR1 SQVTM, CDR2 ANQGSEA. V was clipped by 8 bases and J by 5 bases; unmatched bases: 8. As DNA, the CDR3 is TGCAGCAGCCGACAGGGCCCATATGGCTACACCTTC. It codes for CSSRQGPYGYTF.

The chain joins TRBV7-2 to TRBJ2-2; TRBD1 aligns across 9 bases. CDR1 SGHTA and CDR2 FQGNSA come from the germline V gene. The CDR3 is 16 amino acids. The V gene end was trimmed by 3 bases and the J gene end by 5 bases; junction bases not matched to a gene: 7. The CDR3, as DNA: TGTGCCAGCAGCTTGTTCGGGACAGGGAAAACCGGGGAGCTGTTTTTT. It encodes CASSLFGTGKTGELFF.

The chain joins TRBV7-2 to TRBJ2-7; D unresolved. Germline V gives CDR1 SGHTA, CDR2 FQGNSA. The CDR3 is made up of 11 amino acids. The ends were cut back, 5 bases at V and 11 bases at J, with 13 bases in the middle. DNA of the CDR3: TGTGCCAGCAGCCAAGGAGTAGGAAAGTACTTC. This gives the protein CASSQGVGKYF.

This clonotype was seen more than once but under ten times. CDR3 sequence reads: CSVEPGGFRGQYF. The CDR3 nucleotides are TGCAGCGTTGAACCCGGGGGCTTCCGTGGCCAGTACTTC. The chain has TRBV29-1 and TRBJ2-5; the D gene could be TRBD1 or TRBD2 (6 bases each). The CDR3 extends over 13 amino acids. Per the germline V gene, CDR1 is SQVTM and CDR2 is ANQGSEA. The V end was cut by 2 bases, the J end by 10 bases, with 17 bases between.

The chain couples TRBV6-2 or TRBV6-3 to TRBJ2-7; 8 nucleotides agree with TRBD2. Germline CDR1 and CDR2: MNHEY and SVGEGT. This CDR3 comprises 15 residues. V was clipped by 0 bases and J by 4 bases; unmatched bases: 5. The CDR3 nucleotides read TGTGCCAGCAGTTACTCAGCGGGAGACTTGTACGAGCAGTACTTC. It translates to CASSYSAGDLYEQYF.

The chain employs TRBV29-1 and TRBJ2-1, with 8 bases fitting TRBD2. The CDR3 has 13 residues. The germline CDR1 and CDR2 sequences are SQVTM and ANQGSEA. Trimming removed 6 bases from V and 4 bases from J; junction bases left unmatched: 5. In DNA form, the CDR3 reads TGCAGCGTCGGGGGGGCGTTTTACAATGAGCAGTTCTTC. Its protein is CSVGGAFYNEQFF.

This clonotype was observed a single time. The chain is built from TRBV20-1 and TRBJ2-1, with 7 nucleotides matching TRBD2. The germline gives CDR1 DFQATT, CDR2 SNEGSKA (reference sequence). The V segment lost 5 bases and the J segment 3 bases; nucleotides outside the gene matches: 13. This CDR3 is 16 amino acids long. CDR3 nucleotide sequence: TGCAGTGCTGGGGGGGTCCGGGTTAGCCTCTACAATGAGCAGTTCTTC. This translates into CSAGGVRVSLYNEQFF.

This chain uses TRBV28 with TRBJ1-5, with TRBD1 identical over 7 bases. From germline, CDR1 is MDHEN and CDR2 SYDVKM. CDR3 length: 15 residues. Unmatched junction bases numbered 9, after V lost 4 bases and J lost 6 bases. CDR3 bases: TGTGCCAGCAGTTATTCTCGACAGGGAACTCAGCCCCAGCATTTT. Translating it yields CASSYSRQGTQPQHF.